This TCR beta chain was captured by sequencing in a study of blood T cell repertoires in COVID-19. Study at large: The cDNA or gDNA used as material had been derived from T cells, B-cell-depleted T cells, or PBMCs.

This clone was observed once. Method: immunoSEQ multiplex PCR; TCRdb's copy keeps in-frame clones and lacks some. The sample has hundreds of thousands of clones; roughly 80% are singletons. Grouping used clinical history reported by participants in a survey and questionnaire. Germline V lookup: CDR1 MDHEN, CDR2 SYDVKM. V was cut by 6 bases and J by 2 bases, with 16 bases left in between. The CDR3 loop spans 15 amino acids. The sample comprised PBMCs or T cells enriched from blood (not recorded which). The chain has TRBV28 and TRBJ2-5; possibly TRBD2 for D (7 bases). This receptor was identified in a middle-aged woman who had been exposed to COVID-19. The CDR3, as DNA: TGTGCCAGCAGCCCGGGGGGCTTCTTTCAAGAGACCCAGTACTTC. Its translation: CASSPGGFFQETQYF.